What follows is one T cell receptor (beta chain) and its context. Its antigen is undetermined. The table came from immunoSEQ multiplex PCR; TCRdb's copy has only in-frame clones and leaves some out. The sample shows about 24,000 clones, roughly 85% of them seen only once. The sample belongs to a study of lymphopenia after photon versus proton radiotherapy. Regarding the study as a whole: Post-nadir TCR diversity decline inversely tracked overall survival among those who died. Relative stability marked proton patients; photon patients lost diversity and naive cells. After lymphocyte nadir, photon-treated repertoires showed oligoclonal expansion, especially CD8+ Temra.

Between the trimmed V and J ends, which lost 0 bases and 8 bases, there was a span of 13 bases. This CDR3 is 15 amino acids long. Germline CDR1 and CDR2: SGHDN and FVKESK. The receptor comes from a woman aged 65 to 85 with pancreatic cancer. The rearrangement uses TRBV14 and TRBJ2-2, with TRBD2 as a possible D gene (5 bases). Source: peripheral blood, taken from a patient treated with proton-based radiotherapy. DNA for the CDR3: TGTGCCAGCAGCCAAGAGCAAGCGGAAGTAGGGGAGCTGTTTTTT. Encoded protein: CASSQEQAEVGELFF.